Below are 14 T cell receptor beta chains sequenced from a single sample in a study of vaccination effects on CD4 cells after COVID-19. No antigen is known for these receptors. Around day 10 of culture, CD4+ T cells were separated out. A positive SARS-CoV-2 PCR test fell between March and December 2020. As their vaccination, participants received two doses of either BNT162b2 or mRNA-1273. Sequencing was performed with immunoSEQ multiplex PCR; in TCRdb, only in-frame clones are kept and a portion is missing. Among around 50,000 clones listed, around three quarters were seen once. Here the sequenced sample was CD4+ T cells from PBMCs cultured without peptide, taken after COVID-19 vaccination. Receptor source: a human donor who had a prior SARS-CoV-2 infection.

This clone has just a few counts. The V call is TRBV6-2 or TRBV6-3, the J call TRBJ2-3; TRBD1 might be the D (9 bases). Germline V lookup: CDR1 MNHEY, CDR2 SVGEGT. Trimming took 6 bases from V and 6 from J, leaving 22 bases between them. This CDR3 region has 16 residues. As DNA, the CDR3 is TGTGCCAGCAGCCGGGGGGGGACAGGGCGTTTGGATACGCAGTATTTT. Protein sequence: CASSRGGTGRLDTQYF.

The V call is TRBV19, the J call TRBJ2-3, with 8 bases matching TRBD1. The CDR3 length is 16 residues. V lost 5 bases to trimming and J lost 5 bases; unmatched junction nucleotides: 12. The germline gives CDR1 LNHDA, CDR2 SQIVND (reference sequence). CDR3 loop: CASSPKTGVYGDTQYF. In DNA, the CDR3 is TGTGCCAGTAGTCCAAAGACAGGGGTTTATGGAGATACGCAGTATTTT. The full variable domain, its missing parts supplied by reference TRBV19 and TRBJ2-3, is DGGITQSPKYLFRKEGQNVTLSCEQNLNHDAMYWYRQDPGQGLRLIYYSQIVNDFQKGDIAEGYSVSREKKESFPLTVTSAQKNPTAFYLCASSPKTGVYGDTQYFGPGTRLTVL.

The V call is TRBV5-4, the J call TRBJ2-7; the match to TRBD1 covers 8 bases. The J segment lost 7 bases and the V segment lost 0 bases, leaving 6 bases of the junction unmatched. The CDR3 runs to 14 residues. Germline V gene lookup returns CDR1 SGHNT and CDR2 YYREEE (reference sequence). The CDR3 region has the DNA TGTGCCAGCAGCTTGGCCAAGGGGGACAGGGAGCAGTACTTC. Its protein product is CASSLAKGDREQYF.

This rearrangement joins TRBV18 to TRBJ1-1; D may be TRBD1 (5 bases). Per the germline V gene, CDR1 is KGHSH and CDR2 is LQKENI. Trimming stripped 4 bases from V and 5 bases from J, with 11 bases between. The CDR3 sequence is 13 residues long. CDR3 coding DNA: TGTGCCAGCTCACAGGGCAGGGAGACTGAAGCTTTCTTT. It specifies CASSQGRETEAFF.

This clone was picked up a small number of times. The CDR3 nucleotides are TGTGCCAGCAGCCCGCAAAGAGCGACAGATACGCAGTATTTT. This codes for CASSPQRATDTQYF. This chain links TRBV11-3 with TRBJ2-3; D is unclear. The V end was cut by 5 bases, the J end by 3 bases, with 12 bases between. The CDR3 has 14 amino acids. Germline loops: CDR1 SGHNT, CDR2 YENEEA. The complete variable domain, with remaining parts taken from reference TRBV11-3 and TRBJ2-3, reads EAGVVQSPRYKIIEKKQPVAFWCNPISGHNTLYWYLQNLGQGPELLIRYENEEAVDDSQLPKDRFSAERLKGVDSTLKIQPAELGDSAVYLCASSPQRATDTQYFGPGTRLTVL.

This clone has only a few counts. This rearrangement joins TRBV4-2 to TRBJ1-1; possibly TRBD1 for D (5 bases). The CDR3 covers 12 residues. Germline lookup yields CDR1 LGHNA and CDR2 YNFKEQ. V was clipped by 1 base and J by 11 bases, with 11 bases between them. CDR3 nucleotides: TGTGCCAGCAGCCAAGTTCCAGGGTTGGCTTTCTTT. This codes for CASSQVPGLAFF.

V usage is TRBV4-3 and J usage is TRBJ2-7, with no clear D. V shed 0 bases and J shed 2 bases, with 14 bases lying between them. CDR1 and CDR2 (germline): LGHNA, YSLEER. There are 16 residues in the CDR3. This chain's CDR3 is CASSQDYRSLTYEQYF. CDR3 bases: TGCGCCAGCAGCCAAGATTATCGGAGCCTGACCTACGAGCAGTACTTC.

V usage is TRBV19 and J usage is TRBJ2-5; 9 nucleotides agree with TRBD1. V gave up 3 bases and J gave up 2 bases; unmatched junction bases: 10. Germline V gene sequence: CDR1 LNHDA, CDR2 SQIVND (reference sequence). The CDR3 length is 17 residues. CDR3 nucleotides: TGTGCCAGTAGTATCCGACAGGGGGATGGAGGTCAAGAGACCCAGTACTTC. It codes for CASSIRQGDGGQETQYF.

This clone appeared a few times. V is TRBV6-6 and J is TRBJ2-7; 8 positions agree with TRBD1. The junction had 7 bases not matched to a gene; V was cut back by 6 bases and J by 0 bases. The germline V gene encodes CDR1 MNHNY and CDR2 SVGAGI (reference sequence). This CDR3 is built from 15 residues. The CDR3 DNA reads TGTGCCAGCAGCCGACAGGGGAGTAGCTCCTACGAGCAGTACTTC. Its protein is CASSRQGSSSYEQYF.

The V and J genes are TRBV18 and TRBJ2-5, with 11 bases identical to TRBD2. CDR3 length equals 15 residues. The V gene's germline CDR1 is KGHSH and CDR2 LQKENI. Unmatched junction bases numbered 1, after V lost 0 bases and J lost 4 bases. The CDR3 sequence is CASSPPGLAGETQYF. The CDR3 DNA is TGTGCCAGCTCACCACCAGGACTAGCGGGAGAGACCCAGTACTTC.

This clone was detected only a few times. The V call is TRBV2, the J call TRBJ1-2, with 9 nucleotides matching TRBD1. This CDR3 region has 13 residues. Losses at the gene ends were 7 bases for V and 8 bases for J; bases not matched to a gene: 8. In germline, CDR1 is SNHLY, CDR2 FYNNEI. CDR3 region: CASNIDRGYGYTF. CDR3 bases: TGTGCCAGCAACATCGACAGGGGGTACGGCTACACCTTC.

The gene calls are TRBV12-5 and TRBJ1-5; no firm D call. The CDR3 loop spans 15 amino acids. CDR1 and CDR2 from the germline V gene are LGHNT and FRNRAP. V dropped 5 bases and J dropped 0 bases, with 11 bases sitting between them. The CDR3 protein is CASGEEVYSNQPQHF. CDR3 DNA: TGTGCTAGTGGTGAAGAGGTTTATAGCAATCAGCCCCAGCATTTT.

This chain connects TRBV5-1 to TRBJ2-1, with D maybe TRBD1 (6 bases). Trimming took off 0 bases at V and 5 bases at J, with 12 bases between the two ends. Germline V gene data show CDR1 as SGHRS and CDR2 as YFSETQ. This CDR3 spans 15 amino acids. The CDR3 loop reads CASSLEGTPHNEQFF. Here the CDR3 DNA reads TGCGCCAGCAGCTTGGAGGGGACACCGCACAATGAGCAGTTCTTC. Full variable domain (remainder filled in from reference TRBV5-1 and TRBJ2-1): KAGVTQTPRYLIKTRGQQVTLSCSPISGHRSVSWYQQTPGQGLQFLFEYFSETQRNKGNFPGRFSGRQFSNSRSEMNVSTLELGDSALYLCASSLEGTPHNEQFFGPGTRLTVL.

The count of this clone is one. This rearrangement joins TRBV18 to TRBJ1-1; D is unclear. The germline gives CDR1 KGHSH, CDR2 LQKENI. The CDR3 is 13 amino acids. V was cut by 1 base and J by 1 base, with 4 bases left in between. The CDR3 sequence is CASSPQENTEAFF. In nucleotides, the CDR3 is TGTGCCAGCTCACCACAGGAGAACACTGAAGCTTTCTTT.